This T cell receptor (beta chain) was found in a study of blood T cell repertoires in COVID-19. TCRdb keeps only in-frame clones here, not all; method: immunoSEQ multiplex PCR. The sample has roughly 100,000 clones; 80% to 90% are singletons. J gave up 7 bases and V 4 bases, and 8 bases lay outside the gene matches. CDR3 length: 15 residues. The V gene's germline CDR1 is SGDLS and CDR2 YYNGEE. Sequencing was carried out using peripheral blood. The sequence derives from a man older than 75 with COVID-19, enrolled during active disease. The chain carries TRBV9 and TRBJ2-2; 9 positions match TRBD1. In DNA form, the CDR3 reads TGTGCCAGCAGCTCCCAACAGGGGGCCGTCGGGGAGCTGTTTTTT. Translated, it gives CASSSQQGAVGELFF.